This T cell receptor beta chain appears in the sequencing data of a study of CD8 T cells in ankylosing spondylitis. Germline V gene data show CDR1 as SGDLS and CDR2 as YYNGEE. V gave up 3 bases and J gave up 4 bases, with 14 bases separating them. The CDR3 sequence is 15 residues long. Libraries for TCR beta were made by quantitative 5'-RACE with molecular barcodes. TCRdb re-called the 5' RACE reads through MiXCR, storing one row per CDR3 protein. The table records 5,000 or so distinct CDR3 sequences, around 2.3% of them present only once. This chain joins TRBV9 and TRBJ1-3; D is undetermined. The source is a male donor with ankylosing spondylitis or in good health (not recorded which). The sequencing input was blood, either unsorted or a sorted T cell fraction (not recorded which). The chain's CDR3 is CASSALLGMGNTIYF. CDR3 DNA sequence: TGTGCCAGCAGCGCCCTGTTGGGGATGGGAAACACCATATATTTT.